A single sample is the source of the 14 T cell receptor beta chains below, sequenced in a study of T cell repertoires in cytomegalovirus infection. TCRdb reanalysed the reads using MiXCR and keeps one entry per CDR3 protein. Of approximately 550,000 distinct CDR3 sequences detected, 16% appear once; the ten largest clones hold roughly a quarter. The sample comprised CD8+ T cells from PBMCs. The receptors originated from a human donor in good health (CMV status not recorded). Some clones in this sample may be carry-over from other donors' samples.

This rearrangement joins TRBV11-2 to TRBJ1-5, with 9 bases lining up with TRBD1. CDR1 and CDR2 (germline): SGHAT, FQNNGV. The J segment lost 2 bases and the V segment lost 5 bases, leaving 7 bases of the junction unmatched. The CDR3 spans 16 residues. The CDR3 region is CASSLGRQGGNQPQHF. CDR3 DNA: TGTGCCAGCAGCCTCGGGCGACAGGGGGGCAATCAGCCCCAGCATTTT. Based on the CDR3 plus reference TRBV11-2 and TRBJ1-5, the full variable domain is EAGVAQSPRYKIIEKRQSVAFWCNPISGHATLYWYQQILGQGPKLLIQFQNNGVVDDSQLPKDRFSAERLKGVDSTLKIQPAKLEDSAVYLCASSLGRQGGNQPQHFGDGTRLSIL.

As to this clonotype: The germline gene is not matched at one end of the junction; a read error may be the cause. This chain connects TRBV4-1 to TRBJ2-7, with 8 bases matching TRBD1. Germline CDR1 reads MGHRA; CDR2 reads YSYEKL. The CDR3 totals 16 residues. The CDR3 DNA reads TGTGCCAGCAGCCCCCCGACAGGGGTTAACTCCTACGAGCAGTACTTC. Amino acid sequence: CASSPPTGVNSYEQYF.

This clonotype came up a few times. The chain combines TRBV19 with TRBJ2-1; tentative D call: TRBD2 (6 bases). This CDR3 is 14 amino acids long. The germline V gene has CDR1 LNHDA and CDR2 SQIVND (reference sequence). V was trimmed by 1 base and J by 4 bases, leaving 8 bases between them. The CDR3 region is CASSIVGGYNEQFF. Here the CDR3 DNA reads TGTGCCAGTAGTATAGTAGGAGGGTACAATGAGCAGTTCTTC.

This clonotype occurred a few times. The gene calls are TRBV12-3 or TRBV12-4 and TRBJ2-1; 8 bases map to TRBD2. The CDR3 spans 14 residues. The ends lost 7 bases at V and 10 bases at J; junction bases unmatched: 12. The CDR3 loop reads CASTPGLAPGEQFF. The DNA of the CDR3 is TGTGCCAGCACCCCTGGACTAGCCCCAGGGGAGCAGTTCTTC.

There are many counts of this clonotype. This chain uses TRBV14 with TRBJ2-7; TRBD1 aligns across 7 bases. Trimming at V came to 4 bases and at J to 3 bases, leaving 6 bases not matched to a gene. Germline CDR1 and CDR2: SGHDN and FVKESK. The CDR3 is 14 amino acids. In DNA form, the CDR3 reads TGTGCCAGCAGCCTCTGGGACAGAGACTACGAGCAGTACTTC. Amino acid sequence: CASSLWDRDYEQYF.

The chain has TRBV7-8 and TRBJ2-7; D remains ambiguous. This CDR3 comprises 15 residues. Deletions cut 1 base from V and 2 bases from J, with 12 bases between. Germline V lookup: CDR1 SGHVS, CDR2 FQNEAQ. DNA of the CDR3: TGTGCCAGCAGCTTAGGTGCCGGCACTGCCTACGAGCAGTACTTC. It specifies CASSLGAGTAYEQYF.

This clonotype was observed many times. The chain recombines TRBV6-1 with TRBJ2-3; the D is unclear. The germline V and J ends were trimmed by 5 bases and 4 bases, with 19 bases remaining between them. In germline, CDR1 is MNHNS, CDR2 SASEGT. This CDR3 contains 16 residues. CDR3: CASSSRKALSSDTQYF. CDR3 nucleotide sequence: TGTGCCAGCAGTAGTAGGAAGGCGTTAAGCTCAGATACGCAGTATTTT.

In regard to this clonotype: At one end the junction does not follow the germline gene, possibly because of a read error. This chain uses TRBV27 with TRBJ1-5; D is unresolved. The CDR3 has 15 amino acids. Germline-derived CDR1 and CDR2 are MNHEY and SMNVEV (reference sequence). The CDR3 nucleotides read TGTGCCAGAAGTTTAGCGTCGGGAGTCCTTCAGCCCCAGCATTTT. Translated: CARSLASGVLQPQHF.

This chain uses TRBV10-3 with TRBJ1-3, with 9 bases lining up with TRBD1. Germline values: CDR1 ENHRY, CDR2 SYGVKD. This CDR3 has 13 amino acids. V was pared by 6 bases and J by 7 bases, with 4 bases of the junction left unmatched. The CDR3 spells CAISPGTGNTIYF. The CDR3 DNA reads TGTGCCATCAGCCCCGGGACAGGGAACACCATATATTTT.

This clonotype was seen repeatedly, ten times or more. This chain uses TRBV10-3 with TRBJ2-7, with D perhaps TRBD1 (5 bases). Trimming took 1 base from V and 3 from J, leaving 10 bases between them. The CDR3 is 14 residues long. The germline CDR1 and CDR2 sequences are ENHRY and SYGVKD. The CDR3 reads CAISEYRFHYEQYF. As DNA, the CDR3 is TGTGCCATCAGTGAGTACAGGTTCCACTACGAGCAGTACTTC.

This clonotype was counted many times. Here the CDR3 reads CASSRTGQEDGYTF. The CDR3 DNA reads TGTGCCAGTAGCCGGACAGGGCAGGAGGATGGCTACACCTTC. The chain is built from TRBV19 and TRBJ1-2, with 8 positions matching TRBD1. CDR1 and CDR2 from the germline V gene are LNHDA and SQIVND (reference sequence). V lost 6 bases to trimming and J lost 6 bases; unmatched junction nucleotides: 9. The CDR3 loop spans 14 amino acids.

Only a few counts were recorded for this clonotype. The CDR3 bases are TGCAGCGTTGAAGGCGGACAAGGGGTATACGAGCAGTACTTC. Its protein product is CSVEGGQGVYEQYF. The J gene is TRBJ2-7, the V gene TRBV29-1; perhaps TRBD1 as D (5 bases). Germline lookup yields CDR1 SQVTM and CDR2 ANQGSEA. The CDR3 is 14 amino acids. Trimming stripped 1 base from V and 4 bases from J, with 14 bases between.

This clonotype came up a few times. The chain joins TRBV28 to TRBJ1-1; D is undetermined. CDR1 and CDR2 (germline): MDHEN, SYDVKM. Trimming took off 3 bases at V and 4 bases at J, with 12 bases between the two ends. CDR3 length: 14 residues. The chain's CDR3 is CASSLSSVGTEAFF. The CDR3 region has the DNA TGTGCCAGCAGTTTGTCCTCAGTGGGCACTGAAGCTTTCTTT.

CDR3 in DNA: TGTGCCAGCGTAGGCTCTCTAAACAATGAGCAGTTCTTC. Its translation: CASVGSLNNEQFF. This chain links TRBV19 with TRBJ2-1; no clear D gene. The length of the CDR3 is 13 residues. Germline V gene lookup returns CDR1 LNHDA and CDR2 SQIVND (reference sequence). V shed 9 bases and J shed 5 bases, with 14 bases lying between them.